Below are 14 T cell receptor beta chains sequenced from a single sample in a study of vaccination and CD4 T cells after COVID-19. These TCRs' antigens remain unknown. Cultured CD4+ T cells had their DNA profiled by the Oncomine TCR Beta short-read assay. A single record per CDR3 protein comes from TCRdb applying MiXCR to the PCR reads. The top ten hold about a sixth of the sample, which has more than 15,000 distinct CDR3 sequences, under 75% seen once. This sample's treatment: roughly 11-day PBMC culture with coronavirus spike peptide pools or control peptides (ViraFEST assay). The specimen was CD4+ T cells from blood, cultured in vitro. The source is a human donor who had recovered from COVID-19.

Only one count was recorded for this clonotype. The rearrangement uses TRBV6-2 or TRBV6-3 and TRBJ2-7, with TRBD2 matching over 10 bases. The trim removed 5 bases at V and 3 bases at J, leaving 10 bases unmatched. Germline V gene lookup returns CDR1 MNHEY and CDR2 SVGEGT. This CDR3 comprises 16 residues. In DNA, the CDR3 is TGTGCCAGCAGTATCCTGGGGGAGCGGGAGGGCTACGAGCAGTACTTC. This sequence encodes CASSILGEREGYEQYF.

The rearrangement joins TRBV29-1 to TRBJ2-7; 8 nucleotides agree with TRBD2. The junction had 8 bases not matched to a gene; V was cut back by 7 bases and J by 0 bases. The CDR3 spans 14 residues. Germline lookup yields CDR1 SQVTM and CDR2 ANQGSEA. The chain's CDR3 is CSARLATSSYEQYF. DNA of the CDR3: TGCAGCGCAAGACTAGCGACGAGCTCCTACGAGCAGTACTTC.

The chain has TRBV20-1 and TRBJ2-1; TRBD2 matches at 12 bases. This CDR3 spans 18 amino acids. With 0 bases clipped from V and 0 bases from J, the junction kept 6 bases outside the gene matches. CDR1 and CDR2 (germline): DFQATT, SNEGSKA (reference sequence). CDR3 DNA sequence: TGCAGTGCTAGAGAGACTAGCGGGAGAACGGGCTCCTACAATGAGCAGTTCTTC. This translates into CSARETSGRTGSYNEQFF.

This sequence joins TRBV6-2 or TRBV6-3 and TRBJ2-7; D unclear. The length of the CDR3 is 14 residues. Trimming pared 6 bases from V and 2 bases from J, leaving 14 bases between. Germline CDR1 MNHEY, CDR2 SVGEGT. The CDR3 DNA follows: TGTGCCAGCAGACGGGCACCTATGGCCTACGAGCAGTACTTC. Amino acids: CASRRAPMAYEQYF.

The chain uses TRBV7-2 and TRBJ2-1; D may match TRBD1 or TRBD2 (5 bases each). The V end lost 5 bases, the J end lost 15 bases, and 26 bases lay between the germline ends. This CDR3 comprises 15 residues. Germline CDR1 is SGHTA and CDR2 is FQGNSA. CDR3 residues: CASSLGGSGRRSLFF. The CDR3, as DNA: TGTGCCAGCAGCCTAGGTGGGTCGGGACGCCGTTCATTGTTCTTC.

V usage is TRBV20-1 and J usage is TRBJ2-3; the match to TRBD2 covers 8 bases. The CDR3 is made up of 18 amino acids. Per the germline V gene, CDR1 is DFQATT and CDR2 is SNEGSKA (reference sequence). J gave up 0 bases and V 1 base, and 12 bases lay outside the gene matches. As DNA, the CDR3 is TGCAGTGCTAGAGTCCCTCGGGGGACTAGATCTAGCACAGATACGCAGTATTTT. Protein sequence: CSARVPRGTRSSTDTQYF.

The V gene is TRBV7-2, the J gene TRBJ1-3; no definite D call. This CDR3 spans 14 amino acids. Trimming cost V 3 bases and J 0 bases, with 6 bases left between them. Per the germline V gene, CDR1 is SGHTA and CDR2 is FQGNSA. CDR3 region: CASSFRLSGNTIYF. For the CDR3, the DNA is TGTGCCAGCAGCTTCAGGCTCTCTGGAAACACCATATATTTT.

CDR3 in DNA: TGTGCCAGCAGCGCCGGGCAGGGGAATTCACCCCTCCACTTT. Residues: CASSAGQGNSPLHF. V and J are TRBV7-8 and TRBJ1-6, with D perhaps matching TRBD1 (6 bases). In germline, CDR1 is SGHVS, CDR2 FQNEAQ. The V and J ends lost 5 bases and 7 bases respectively, with 12 bases between them. The CDR3 sequence is 14 residues long.

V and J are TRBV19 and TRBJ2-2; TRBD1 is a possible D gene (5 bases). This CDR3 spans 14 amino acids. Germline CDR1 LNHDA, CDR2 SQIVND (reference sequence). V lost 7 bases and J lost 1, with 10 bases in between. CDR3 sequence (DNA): TGTGCCAGTAACCGACAGAGGAACACCGGGGAGCTGTTTTTT. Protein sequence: CASNRQRNTGELFF.

The CDR3 spells CATSSRGSYGYTF. The CDR3 nucleotides read TGTGCCACCAGCAGCAGGGGGTCCTATGGCTACACCTTC. The chain links TRBV15 to TRBJ1-2; TRBD1 matches at 7 bases. CDR1 is LNHNV, CDR2 YYDKDF, per germline (reference sequence). There are 13 residues in the CDR3. Trimming took 3 bases from V and 4 from J; bases not matched to a gene: 2.

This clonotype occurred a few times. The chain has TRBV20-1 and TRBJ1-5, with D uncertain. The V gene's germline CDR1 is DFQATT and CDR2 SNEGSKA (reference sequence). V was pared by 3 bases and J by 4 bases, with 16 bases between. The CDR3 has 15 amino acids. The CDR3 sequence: CSASRRTESNQPQHF. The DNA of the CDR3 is TGCAGTGCTAGCCGAAGGACCGAATCGAATCAGCCCCAGCATTTT.

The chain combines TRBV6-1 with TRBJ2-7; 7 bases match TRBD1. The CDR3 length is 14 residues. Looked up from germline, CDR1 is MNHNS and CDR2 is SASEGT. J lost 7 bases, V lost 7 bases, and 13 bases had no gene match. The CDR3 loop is CASTGQVPALEQYF. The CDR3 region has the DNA TGTGCCAGCACCGGACAGGTGCCCGCTTTGGAGCAGTACTTC.

The CDR3 reads CASRELQMNQPQHF. The DNA of the CDR3 is TGTGCCAGCAGGGAATTACAGATGAATCAGCCCCAGCATTTT. V is TRBV12-3 or TRBV12-4 and J is TRBJ1-5; D is uncertain. The CDR3 totals 14 residues. Trimming took off 6 bases at V and 4 bases at J, with 13 bases between the two ends.

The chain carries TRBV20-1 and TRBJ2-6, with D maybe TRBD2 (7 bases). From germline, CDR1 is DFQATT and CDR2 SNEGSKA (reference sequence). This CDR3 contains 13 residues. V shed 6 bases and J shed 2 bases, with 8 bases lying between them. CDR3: CSAGGPGANVLTF. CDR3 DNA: TGCAGTGCCGGGGGGCCTGGGGCCAACGTCCTGACTTTC.